What follows is one T cell receptor (beta chain) and its context. Other DNA sequences within the sample encode an identical CDR3. Per the authors' pipeline: The assay estimated nucleated cells by amplifying reference gene primers. Clones were read by immunoSEQ multiplex PCR, and TCRdb kept only the in-frame ones, dropping some. That table gives V, J and clone size, and the DNA gave D and trimming. The data hold about 150,000 clones, with around 83% observed a single time. The data are from a study of blood T cell repertoires in COVID-19. Study-level background: From T cells, B-cell-depleted T cells, or PBMCs came the material, which was cDNA or gDNA.

Enrollment of patients from Seattle took place during active infection, with longitudinal follow-up. Trimming pared 1 base from V and 1 base from J, leaving 4 bases between. Germline V gene lookup returns CDR1 SGHTA and CDR2 FQGNSA. The CDR3 is made up of 13 amino acids. The sequence derives from an older woman with COVID-19, enrolled during active disease. The sequencing sample was made of peripheral blood. The J gene is TRBJ1-1, the V gene TRBV7-2; D is undetermined. The CDR3 coding sequence is TGTGCCAGCAGCTTAGGGAGGAACACTGAAGCTTTCTTT. As protein: CASSLGRNTEAFF.